This entry lists 6 T cell receptor beta chains sequenced from one sample in a study of OX40 agonist ivuxolimab in advanced cancers. Clones were read by immunoSEQ multiplex PCR, and TCRdb kept only the in-frame ones, dropping some. The sample carries under 100,000 clones, 92% recorded once. The sample consisted of CD4+ or CD8+ T cells sorted from blood, taken in a trial of the OX40 agonist ivuxolimab. All receptors derive from an adult with an advanced solid tumor such as melanoma, head and neck, liver or kidney cancer.

The V gene is TRBV7-9, the J gene TRBJ2-1; possible D gene TRBD1, 6 bases. Germline lookup yields CDR1 SEHNR and CDR2 FQNEAQ (reference sequence). The CDR3 length is 16 residues. Trimming left V 0 bases short and J 6 bases short, with 15 bases between. CDR3 in DNA: TGTGCCAGCAGCTTAGCCGCAGCTAGAGGGGGCAATGAGCAGTTCTTC. It translates to CASSLAAARGGNEQFF.

Regarding this clone: One junction end disagrees with the germline gene, perhaps due to a read error. The rearrangement uses TRBV27 and TRBJ1-2; 9 bases match TRBD1. CDR3 length equals 14 residues. CDR1 and CDR2 (germline): MNHEY, SMNVEV (reference sequence). The CDR3: CAGRGTGRFYGYTF. The CDR3 region has the DNA TGTGCCGGCAGGGGGACAGGGAGGTTCTATGGCTACACCTTC.

V gene TRBV13 combines with J gene TRBJ2-2; D ambiguous. With 0 bases removed from V and 5 bases from J, the gap between germline ends came to 1 base. The germline V gene encodes CDR1 PRHDT and CDR2 FYEKMQ (reference sequence). This CDR3 has 12 residues. DNA for the CDR3: TGTGCCAGCAGCTTAGGTACCGGGGAGCTGTTTTTT. Protein: CASSLGTGELFF.

V usage is TRBV6-5 and J usage is TRBJ2-2; D gene ambiguous. Trimming cost V 5 bases and J 5 bases, with 12 bases left between them. CDR1 is MNHEY, CDR2 SVGAGI, per germline. The CDR3 has 14 amino acids. This CDR3 is CASSLGFGTGELFF. DNA for the CDR3: TGTGCCAGCAGTCTGGGGTTTGGGACCGGGGAGCTGTTTTTT.

V and J are TRBV2 and TRBJ1-2, with D possibly TRBD1 on 5 matching bases. Germline V CDR1 and CDR2: SNHLY, FYNNEI. The CDR3 sequence is 13 residues long. The V and J ends lost 4 bases and 8 bases respectively, with 14 bases between them. The CDR3 sequence is CASSGGTSGGYTF. The CDR3, as DNA: TGTGCCAGCAGTGGCGGGACGTCGGGGGGCTACACCTTC.

A single count supports this clone. The chain combines TRBV5-1 with TRBJ2-3; a weak D match, TRBD2 (5 bases). Per the germline V gene, CDR1 is SGHRS and CDR2 is YFSETQ. V was pared by 4 bases and J by 3 bases, with 18 bases between. The CDR3 contains 16 residues. The CDR3 DNA reads TGCGCCAGCAGCCCTGGCGGGTCGACTGCGACAGATACGCAGTATTTT. Translated: CASSPGGSTATDTQYF.